What follows are 13 T cell receptor beta chains derived from one specimen sequenced in a study of Ad26.COV2.S vaccination and SARS-CoV-2 variants. The data were produced by immunoSEQ multiplex PCR, yet TCRdb's version contains in-frame clones alone and is incomplete. Of about 6,800 clones detected, around 83% appear once; the ten largest clones hold 25% to 35%. Sequencing used peripheral blood, obtained after recovery from COVID-19. These receptors were obtained from a human donor who had recovered from COVID-19.

V usage is TRBV9 and J usage is TRBJ2-3; TRBD1 agrees at 9 bases. The germline V gene encodes CDR1 SGDLS and CDR2 YYNGEE. V lost 3 bases to trimming and J lost 2 bases; unmatched junction nucleotides: 4. This CDR3 comprises 15 residues. CDR3 loop: CASSATGGFTDTQYF. CDR3 sequence (DNA): TGTGCCAGCAGCGCTACAGGGGGCTTCACAGATACGCAGTATTTT.

The gene calls are TRBV3-1 (or the pseudogene TRBV3-2) and TRBJ2-7; perhaps TRBD2 as D (5 bases). The V and J ends lost 3 bases and 3 bases respectively, with 9 bases between them. There are 13 residues in the CDR3. Germline V lookup: CDR1 LGHDT, CDR2 YNNKEL (reference sequence). The CDR3 loop reads CASSQGRGYEQYF. The CDR3 region has the DNA TGTGCCAGCAGCCAGGGGAGAGGCTACGAGCAGTACTTC.

The chain employs TRBV18 and TRBJ2-3; 7 bases match TRBD1. Germline V CDR1 and CDR2: KGHSH, LQKENI. The CDR3 length is 14 residues. Germline trimming cut 1 base from V and 5 bases from J; bases unmatched to any gene: 3. The CDR3 sequence is CASSPQGAEDTQYF. CDR3 bases: TGTGCCAGCTCACCACAGGGGGCAGAAGATACGCAGTATTTT.

The chain uses TRBV5-6 and TRBJ2-6, with D unresolved. Trimming pared 1 base from V and 2 bases from J, leaving 7 bases between. Germline V gene sequence: CDR1 SGHDT, CDR2 YYEEEE. The CDR3 runs 15 residues. This chain's CDR3 is CASSLMQAGANVLTF. As DNA, the CDR3 is TGTGCCAGCAGCTTGATGCAGGCTGGGGCCAACGTCCTGACTTTC.

This chain joins TRBV4-3 and TRBJ2-2; D ambiguous. Germline CDR1 is LGHNA and CDR2 is YSLEER. CDR3 size: 13 residues. The ends were cut back, 4 bases at V and 3 bases at J, with 6 bases in the middle. In DNA form, the CDR3 reads TGCGCCAGCAGCCGTCTGTACACCGGGGAGCTGTTTTTT. Translated, it gives CASSRLYTGELFF.

This clone showed up just a few times. This rearrangement joins TRBV28 to TRBJ1-6; 7 bases map to TRBD1. The CDR3 is 15 amino acids. CDR1 and CDR2 (germline): MDHEN, SYDVKM. V lost 4 bases and J lost 6; bases outside the gene matches: 6. The CDR3 DNA reads TGTGCCAGCAGTTCCTACAGGGGCTCTAATTCACCCCTCCACTTT. It encodes CASSSYRGSNSPLHF.

The chain uses TRBV5-1 and TRBJ2-3; 8 nucleotides agree with TRBD1. This CDR3 has 15 amino acids. Trimming took 3 bases from V and 4 from J; bases not matched to a gene: 7. CDR1 is SGHRS and CDR2 is YFSETQ in the germline V gene. DNA of the CDR3: TGCGCCAGCAGCTCCATCGGACAGGGTTCAGATACGCAGTATTTT. The encoded protein is CASSSIGQGSDTQYF.

The rearrangement joins TRBV5-4 to TRBJ2-1, with 13 bases aligning to TRBD2. This CDR3 spans 15 amino acids. CDR1 and CDR2 from the germline V gene are SGHNT and YYREEE (reference sequence). Germline trimming cut 3 bases from V and 12 bases from J; bases unmatched to any gene: 9. CDR3 sequence: CASSSGLAGVGGQFF. Here the CDR3 DNA reads TGTGCCAGCAGCTCCGGACTAGCGGGGGTTGGCGGGCAGTTCTTC.

This clone was seen a single time. V usage is TRBV7-9 and J usage is TRBJ1-4; D gene ambiguous. The V end was cut by 3 bases, the J end by 8 bases, with 4 bases between. Per the germline V gene, CDR1 is SEHNR and CDR2 is FQNEAQ (reference sequence). The CDR3 is 11 residues long. CDR3 loop: CASSFTEKLFF. The CDR3, as DNA: TGTGCCAGCAGCTTCACAGAAAAACTGTTTTTT.

The V call is TRBV28, the J call TRBJ1-2; D gene uncertain. Germline V gene lookup returns CDR1 MDHEN and CDR2 SYDVKM. V was cut by 6 bases and J by 4 bases, with 6 bases left in between. This CDR3 region has 11 residues. CDR3 sequence: CASRDIYGYTF. The CDR3 nucleotides read TGTGCCAGCAGGGATATCTATGGCTACACCTTC.

This chain connects TRBV6-2 or TRBV6-3 to TRBJ2-5; 7 bases align to TRBD2. Unmatched junction bases numbered 19, after V lost 7 bases and J lost 5 bases. The CDR3 sequence is 17 residues long. The germline V gene has CDR1 MNHEY and CDR2 SVGEGT. The CDR3 spells CASNPDTIAGAWETQYF. CDR3 nucleotide sequence: TGTGCCAGCAACCCGGATACCATAGCGGGTGCTTGGGAGACCCAGTACTTC.

This clone has only one observation. The rearrangement joins TRBV7-2 to TRBJ2-3; 8 nucleotides align to TRBD1. The length of the CDR3 is 14 residues. CDR1 is SGHTA and CDR2 is FQGNSA in the germline V gene. Trimming took 3 bases from V and 2 from J; bases not matched to a gene: 1. The CDR3 sequence: CASSLDRDTDTQYF. The CDR3 DNA follows: TGTGCCAGCAGCTTGGACAGGGACACAGATACGCAGTATTTT. Variable domain in full (rest from reference TRBV7-2 and TRBJ2-3): GAGVSQSPSNKVTEKGKDVELRCDPISGHTALYWYRQSLGQGLEFLIYFQGNSAPDKSGLPSDRFSAERTGGSVSTLTIQRTQQEDSAVYLCASSLDRDTDTQYFGPGTRLTVL.

This clone was counted a few times. The chain joins TRBV6-2 or TRBV6-3 to TRBJ2-7, with a possible D match to TRBD1 (6 bases). In germline, CDR1 is MNHEY, CDR2 SVGEGT. CDR3 length equals 16 residues. Between the trimmed V and J ends, which lost 2 bases and 1 base, there was a span of 15 bases. CDR3 bases: TGTGCCAGCAGTTACCCCGTGGGGGCCCAATCCTACGAGCAGTACTTC. Translation: CASSYPVGAQSYEQYF.